This T cell receptor (beta chain) was recorded in a study of cytomegalovirus exposure and HLA in healthy donors. Findings and limits, study-wide: In a later analysis, V- and J-gene trimming of beta chains associated with a DCLRE1C missense variant, replicated independently.

As to this clone: Antigen: not known. The junction does not match germline at one end; this may be a read error.

The PCR contained 60 Vbeta and 13 Jbeta primers. The table came from immunoSEQ multiplex PCR; TCRdb's copy has only in-frame clones and leaves some out. The table shows around 110,000 clones, with around three quarters occurring only once. The CDR3 is 14 amino acids. Germline values: CDR1 MGHRA, CDR2 YSYEKL. The source is a man aged 30-40 years in good health and CMV-seropositive. The specimen was PBMCs. The chain links TRBV4-1 to TRBJ1-2, with D perhaps TRBD1 (5 bases). The CDR3 reads CASSQDRTSYGYTF. CDR3 DNA: TGTGCCAGCAGCCAAGATCGGACAAGCTATGGCTACACCTTC.